In this sample, the clone carrying this T cell receptor (beta chain) turned up a few times. Its antigen is as yet unknown. A multiplex PCR was run with 60 Vbeta primers and 13 Jbeta primers. TCRdb's copy holds only in-frame clones and misses some; the assay was immunoSEQ multiplex PCR. The data hold around 110,000 clones, with 55% to 65% observed a single time. The sample is drawn from a study of cytomegalovirus exposure and HLA in healthy donors. Study-level results: In a later analysis, several top co-occurrence clusters appeared linked to parvovirus B19, influenza, CMV and Epstein-Barr virus.

Trimming left V 1 base short and J 14 bases short, with 6 bases between. Germline loops: CDR1 MDHEN, CDR2 SYDVKM. This CDR3 region has 11 residues. The sequenced sample was PBMCs. The TCR sequence derives from a middle-aged woman in good health and CMV-seropositive. The V and J genes are TRBV28 and TRBJ1-6; D gene uncertain. CDR3 region: CASSLSFALHF. The CDR3 bases are TGTGCCAGCAGTTTATCTTTCGCCCTCCACTTT.